The next 22 T cell receptor beta chains were all read from a single sample in a study of identical twins. TCRdb reprocessed the 5' RACE reads via MiXCR and lists one record per CDR3 protein. The table has around 370,000 distinct CDR3 sequences, about 9% seen once. The sample consisted of naive T cells sorted from blood. The receptor set was obtained from a woman in her forties or fifties in good health.

This clonotype was recorded a few times. The chain has TRBV12-3 or TRBV12-4 and TRBJ1-1; possible D gene TRBD1, 6 bases. V was shortened by 2 bases and J by 5 bases, with 18 bases between the two germline ends. The CDR3 is 16 residues long. The CDR3 spells CASSLYGGGPRTEAFF. The DNA of the CDR3 is TGTGCCAGCAGTTTATATGGGGGGGGGCCAAGGACTGAAGCTTTCTTT.

This chain links TRBV29-1 with TRBJ2-2; 14 nucleotides align to TRBD2. The V segment lost 5 bases and the J segment 4 bases; nucleotides outside the gene matches: 3. Germline values: CDR1 SQVTM, CDR2 ANQGSEA. The length of the CDR3 is 15 residues. CDR3 in DNA: TGCAGCGTTTCGGGACTAGCGGGAGTCACCGGGGAGCTGTTTTTT. Its protein is CSVSGLAGVTGELFF.

This clonotype was detected a few times. The chain combines TRBV12-3 or TRBV12-4 with TRBJ1-1; D not certain. The V end was cut by 3 bases, the J end by 6 bases, with 14 bases between. The CDR3 is 14 residues long. The CDR3 coding sequence is TGTGCCAGCAGTTTCCAGAGCCGTTCCTCTGAAGCTTTCTTT. Protein: CASSFQSRSSEAFF.

The chain has TRBV24-1 and TRBJ1-5, with 7 bases identical to TRBD1. J gave up 6 bases and V 2 bases, and 15 bases lay outside the gene matches. Germline-derived CDR1 and CDR2 are KGHDR and SFDVKD. The CDR3 sequence is 18 residues long. The CDR3 sequence: CATSDSATPQGRSQPQHF. CDR3 coding DNA: TGTGCCACCAGTGATTCCGCAACCCCACAGGGGAGGTCTCAGCCCCAGCATTTT.

Of note for this clonotype: At one boundary the junction diverges from the germline segment, which might be a read error. The CDR3 region is CAWSFPDSRRCVGCHF. CDR3 DNA sequence: TGTGCCTGGAGTTTCCCGGACTCGAGGAGATGTGTAGGGTGTCACTTC. The chain has TRBV30 and TRBJ2-5, with D possibly TRBD2 on 5 matching bases. The length of the CDR3 is 16 residues. Germline assignment: CDR1 GTSNPN and CDR2 SVGIG (reference sequence).

This chain connects TRBV10-3 to TRBJ1-5, with 8 bases fitting TRBD1. CDR3 length: 16 residues. The germline gives CDR1 ENHRY, CDR2 SYGVKD. V lost 2 bases and J lost 5; bases outside the gene matches: 8. Here the CDR3 reads CAISEPRTGPHQPQHF. CDR3 coding DNA: TGTGCCATCAGTGAGCCAAGGACAGGGCCCCATCAGCCCCAGCATTTT.

The V and J genes are TRBV4-1 and TRBJ2-2, with 7 bases identical to TRBD1. The CDR3 runs to 15 residues. The germline CDR1 and CDR2 sequences are MGHRA and YSYEKL. Losses at the gene ends were 2 bases for V and 6 bases for J; bases not matched to a gene: 6. Here the CDR3 DNA reads TGCGCCAGCAGCCAACCGGACAGGACCCCCGGGGAGCTGTTTTTT. Residues: CASSQPDRTPGELFF.

The sample holds many counts of this clonotype. The chain combines TRBV12-3 or TRBV12-4 with TRBJ1-5; no definite D call. The CDR3 has 16 residues. V was clipped by 5 bases and J by 2 bases, with 16 bases between them. The CDR3 sequence: CASSPQRLDGNQPQHF. The DNA for the CDR3 is TGTGCCAGCAGTCCCCAGAGATTAGACGGCAATCAGCCCCAGCATTTT.

This clonotype showed up just a few times. J is TRBJ2-2 and V is TRBV9; 7 positions match TRBD2. Germline loops: CDR1 SGDLS, CDR2 YYNGEE. V trimming: 4 bases; J trimming: 4 bases; junction bases outside the gene matches: 10. The CDR3 is 16 residues long. CDR3 residues: CASSSRGAGVTGELFF. In DNA, the CDR3 is TGTGCCAGCAGCTCCCGTGGGGCGGGAGTCACCGGGGAGCTGTTTTTT.

This clonotype was detected a few times. In DNA form, the CDR3 reads TGCAGTGCTAGAGATCTGCTGGAGAACACTGAAGCTTTCTTT. It specifies CSARDLLENTEAFF. The gene calls are TRBV20-1 and TRBJ1-1; no clear D. The V gene lost 0 bases and the J gene lost 1 base, with 9 bases spanning the gap. The CDR3 covers 14 residues. Per the germline V gene, CDR1 is DFQATT and CDR2 is SNEGSKA (reference sequence).

CDR3 sequence reads: CASSLNYNNEQFF. CDR3 DNA: TGTGCCAGCAGCTTAAACTACAACAATGAGCAGTTCTTC. J is TRBJ2-1 and V is TRBV11-2; D uncertain. Trimming cost V 2 bases and J 5 bases, with 7 bases left between them. This CDR3 region has 13 residues. Germline lookup yields CDR1 SGHAT and CDR2 FQNNGV.

This clonotype was recorded only once. This chain joins TRBV2 and TRBJ2-7; D remains ambiguous. The CDR3 length is 14 residues. Trimming left V 6 bases short and J 1 base short, with 13 bases between. Germline CDR1 and CDR2: SNHLY and FYNNEI. The CDR3 nucleotides read TGTGCCAGCAGCGACCCGACGGAGTCCTACGAGCAGTACGTC. Amino acids: CASSDPTESYEQYV.

This clonotype was counted between two and nine times. The rearrangement links TRBV12-3 or TRBV12-4 to TRBJ2-3, with a weak D call TRBD1 (5 bases). The ends were cut back, 7 bases at V and 2 bases at J, with 13 bases in the middle. The CDR3 sequence is 14 residues long. The CDR3 reads CASITLGHTDTQYF. The CDR3 DNA is TGTGCCAGCATCACCCTGGGGCACACAGATACGCAGTATTTT.

This clonotype was counted at least ten times. This chain joins TRBV29-1 and TRBJ2-7; D not certain. Trimming cost V 3 bases and J 3 bases, with 6 bases left between them. CDR3 length: 11 amino acids. CDR1 is SQVTM and CDR2 is ANQGSEA in the germline V gene. The DNA for the CDR3 is TGCAGCGTTGAGGTCTACTACGAGCAGTACTTC. Translation: CSVEVYYEQYF.

The chain links TRBV9 to TRBJ1-1; D is perhaps TRBD1 (6 bases). Germline V gene sequence: CDR1 SGDLS, CDR2 YYNGEE. V lost 4 bases and J 6 bases, leaving 22 bases between the germline ends. This CDR3 has 16 amino acids. The CDR3, as DNA: TGTGCCAGCAGCTACAAACGACTGGGGGCGATGGCTGAAGCTTTCTTT. It specifies CASSYKRLGAMAEAFF.

This clonotype was found many times. V and J are TRBV11-2 and TRBJ2-3; D may be TRBD1 (6 bases). The CDR3 spans 13 residues. The V end was cut by 3 bases, the J end by 4 bases, with 8 bases between. Per the germline V gene, CDR1 is SGHAT and CDR2 is FQNNGV. In DNA form, the CDR3 reads TGTGCCAGCAGCTTTCAGGGGTCAGATACGCAGTATTTT. Residues: CASSFQGSDTQYF.

The genes are TRBV19 and TRBJ1-1; D uncertain. This CDR3 is built from 13 residues. V lost 5 bases and J lost 5, with 12 bases in between. Germline CDR1 and CDR2: LNHDA and SQIVND (reference sequence). The CDR3 sequence is CASSPTRTTEAFF. The CDR3 DNA is TGTGCCAGTAGTCCTACCCGGACGACTGAAGCTTTCTTT.

This clonotype was detected many times. The gene calls are TRBV4-1 and TRBJ2-2; D is ambiguous. Trimming left V 0 bases short and J 0 bases short, with 8 bases between. The CDR3 extends over 16 amino acids. CDR1 and CDR2 (germline): MGHRA, YSYEKL. CDR3 amino acids: CASSQEGSANTGELFF. The CDR3 nucleotides read TGCGCCAGCAGCCAAGAGGGCTCCGCGAACACCGGGGAGCTGTTTTTT.

A few counts support this clonotype. The DNA of the CDR3 is TGTGCCAGCAGCCCTGGGCCGGGAGTAGGTATAAATGAGCAGTTCTTC. This translates into CASSPGPGVGINEQFF. The rearrangement links TRBV7-9 to TRBJ2-1, with D tentatively TRBD2 (6 bases). The V gene's germline CDR1 is SEHNR and CDR2 FQNEAQ (reference sequence). The CDR3 has 16 amino acids. Trimming removed 5 bases from V and 7 bases from J, with 21 bases in between.

This clonotype came up many times. V is TRBV12-3 or TRBV12-4 and J is TRBJ1-1; 9 bases align to TRBD1. This CDR3 is 14 amino acids long. V shed 6 bases and J 5 bases; nucleotides not matched to a gene: 7. DNA of the CDR3: TGTGCCAGCAGCATCGACAGGGGGTTTACTGAAGCTTTCTTT. Translating it yields CASSIDRGFTEAFF.

V is TRBV3-1 and J is TRBJ2-5; 13 bases agree with TRBD2. J was trimmed by 4 bases and V by 5 bases; bases with no gene match: 7. There are 16 residues in the CDR3. Germline V gene sequence: CDR1 LGHDT, CDR2 YNNKEL (reference sequence). CDR3 sequence: CASSGGLAGLRETQYF. CDR3 DNA: TGTGCCAGCAGCGGGGGACTAGCGGGACTAAGAGAGACCCAGTACTTC.

The V and J genes are TRBV4-1 and TRBJ2-1; 8 bases fit TRBD2. Germline CDR1 MGHRA, CDR2 YSYEKL. The CDR3 contains 15 residues. V shed 7 bases, J shed 5 bases, and the junction held 10 bases outside the gene matches. CDR3: CASTRAGGNHNEQFF. The DNA of the CDR3 is TGCGCCAGCACACGGGCGGGAGGTAACCACAATGAGCAGTTCTTC.